This T cell receptor beta chain derives from a study of neoadjuvant anti-PD-1 for oral cavity cancer. Stated time point: after neoadjuvant nivolumab, at surgical resection. PBMC libraries mostly used around 460 ng of input genomic DNA, with six replicates per sample. Sequencing used immunoSEQ multiplex PCR; TCRdb keeps in-frame clones, though not all of them. The table records 15,000 or so clones, 60% to 80% of them present only once. V was pared by 0 bases and J by 14 bases, with 21 bases between. The length of the CDR3 is 15 residues. Looked up from germline, CDR1 is MNHEY and CDR2 is SMNVEV (reference sequence).

The chain employs TRBV27 and TRBJ2-3, with D perhaps matching TRBD1 (8 bases). Sequenced material: PBMCs, taken after nivolumab (anti-PD-1) treatment. This receptor was taken from a person between 35 and 79 years old with oral cavity squamous cell carcinoma. CDR3 bases: TGTGCCAGCAGTTTATCGATGGGAGGGAGCAGGGGGCCGTATTTT. Its protein is CASSLSMGGSRGPYF.